The source of this T cell receptor (beta chain) is a study of graft-versus-host responses after intestinal transplantation. Here immunoSEQ multiplex PCR was the method, and the copy in TCRdb shows in-frame clones only, minus some. The sample carries more than 100,000 clones, approximately 96% recorded once. Details on this clone: Its antigen remains unidentified.

The CDR3 loop spans 13 amino acids. Germline loops: CDR1 LGHNA, CDR2 YSLEER. V lost 1 base to trimming and J lost 3 bases, with 7 bases between them. This chain links TRBV4-3 with TRBJ2-7; no clear D gene. The TCR originated in a human donor who received an intestinal transplant. The material was unstimulated CD8+ T cells sorted from spleen or lymph node cells, obtained before intestinal transplant. Written as DNA, the CDR3 is TGCGCCAGCAGCCAAGGGTATGGCTACGAGCAGTACTTC. It codes for CASSQGYGYEQYF.